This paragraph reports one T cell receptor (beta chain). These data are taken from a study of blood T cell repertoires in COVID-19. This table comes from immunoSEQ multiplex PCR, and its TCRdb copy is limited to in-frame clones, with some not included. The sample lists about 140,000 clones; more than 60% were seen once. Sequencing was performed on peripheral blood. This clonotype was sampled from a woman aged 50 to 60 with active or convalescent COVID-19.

The CDR3 is CAVLRDTRNTEAFF. The CDR3 DNA follows: TGTGCCGTACTCCGGGACACGAGGAACACTGAAGCTTTCTTT. V and J are TRBV10-3 and TRBJ1-1, with a weak D call TRBD1 (6 bases). Germline V CDR1 and CDR2: ENHRY, SYGVKD. The CDR3 totals 14 residues. Trimming cost V 11 bases and J 1 base, with 17 bases left between them.